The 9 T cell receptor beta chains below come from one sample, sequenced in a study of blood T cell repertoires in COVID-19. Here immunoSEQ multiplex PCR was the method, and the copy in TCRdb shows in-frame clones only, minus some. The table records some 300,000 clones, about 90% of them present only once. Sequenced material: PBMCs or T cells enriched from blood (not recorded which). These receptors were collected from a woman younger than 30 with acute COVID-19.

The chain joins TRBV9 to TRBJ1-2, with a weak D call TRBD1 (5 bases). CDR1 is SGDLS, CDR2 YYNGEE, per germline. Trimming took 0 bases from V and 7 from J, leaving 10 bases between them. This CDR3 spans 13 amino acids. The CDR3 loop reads CASSVVQGTGYTF. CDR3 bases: TGTGCCAGCAGCGTAGTTCAGGGAACTGGCTACACCTTC.

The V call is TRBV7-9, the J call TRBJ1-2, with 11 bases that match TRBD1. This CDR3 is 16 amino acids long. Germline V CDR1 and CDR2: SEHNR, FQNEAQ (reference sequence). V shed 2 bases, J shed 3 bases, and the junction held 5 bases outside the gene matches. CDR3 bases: TGTGCCAGCAGCTTATTTCTGGGACAGGGGGACTATGGCTACACCTTC. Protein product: CASSLFLGQGDYGYTF. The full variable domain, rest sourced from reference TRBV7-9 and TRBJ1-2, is DTGVSQNPRHKITKRGQNVTFRCDPISEHNRLYWYRQTLGQGPEFLTYFQNEAQLEKSRLLSDRFSAERPKGSFSTLEIQRTEQGDSAMYLCASSLFLGQGDYGYTFGSGTRLTVV.

The DNA for the CDR3 is TGTGCCAGTAGTATAAGGGCCCGGACAGAAACTGGGGCCAACGTCCTGACTTTC. Protein: CASSIRARTETGANVLTF. The chain is built from TRBV19 and TRBJ2-6, with D possibly TRBD1 on 6 matching bases. Germline V gene sequence: CDR1 LNHDA, CDR2 SQIVND (reference sequence). This CDR3 is 18 amino acids long. V shed 2 bases and J shed 2 bases, with 16 bases lying between them.

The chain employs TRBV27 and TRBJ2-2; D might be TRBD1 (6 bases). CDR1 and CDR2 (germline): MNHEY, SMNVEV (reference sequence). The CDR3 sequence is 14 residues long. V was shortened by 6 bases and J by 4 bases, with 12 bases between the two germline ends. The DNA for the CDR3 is TGTGCCAGCAGCCTAGGGGGTGGCACCGGGGAGCTGTTTTTT. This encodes CASSLGGGTGELFF.

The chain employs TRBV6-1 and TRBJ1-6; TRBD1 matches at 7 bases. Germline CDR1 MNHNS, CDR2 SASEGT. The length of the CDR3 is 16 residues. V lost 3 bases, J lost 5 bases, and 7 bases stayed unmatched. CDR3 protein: CASSEGQPINNSPLHF. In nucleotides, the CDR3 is TGTGCCAGCAGTGAGGGACAGCCGATTAATAATTCACCCCTCCACTTT.

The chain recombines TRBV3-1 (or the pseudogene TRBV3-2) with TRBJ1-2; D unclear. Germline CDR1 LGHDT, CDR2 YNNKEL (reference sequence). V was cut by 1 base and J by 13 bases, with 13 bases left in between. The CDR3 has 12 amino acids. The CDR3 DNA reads TGTGCCAGCAGCCAAGGGAGAGCATTTACCACCTTC. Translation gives CASSQGRAFTTF.

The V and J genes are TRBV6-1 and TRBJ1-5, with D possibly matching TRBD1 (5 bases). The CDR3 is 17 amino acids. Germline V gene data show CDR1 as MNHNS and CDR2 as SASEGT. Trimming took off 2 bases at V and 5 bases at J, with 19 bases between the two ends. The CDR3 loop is CASSERPAPGGYQPQHF. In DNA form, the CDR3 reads TGTGCCAGCAGTGAACGACCGGCTCCCGGGGGATATCAGCCCCAGCATTTT.

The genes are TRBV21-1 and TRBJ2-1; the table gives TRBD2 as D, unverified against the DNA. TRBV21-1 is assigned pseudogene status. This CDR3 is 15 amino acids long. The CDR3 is CASSRASSGYNEQFF. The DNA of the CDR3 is TGTGCCAGCAGCAGAGCCTCTAGCGGGTACAATGAGCAGTTCTTC.

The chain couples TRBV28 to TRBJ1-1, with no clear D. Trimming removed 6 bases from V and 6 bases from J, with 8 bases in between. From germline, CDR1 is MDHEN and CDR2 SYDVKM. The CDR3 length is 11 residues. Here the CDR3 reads CASSSLAEAFF. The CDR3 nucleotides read TGTGCCAGCAGCTCCCTCGCTGAAGCTTTCTTT.